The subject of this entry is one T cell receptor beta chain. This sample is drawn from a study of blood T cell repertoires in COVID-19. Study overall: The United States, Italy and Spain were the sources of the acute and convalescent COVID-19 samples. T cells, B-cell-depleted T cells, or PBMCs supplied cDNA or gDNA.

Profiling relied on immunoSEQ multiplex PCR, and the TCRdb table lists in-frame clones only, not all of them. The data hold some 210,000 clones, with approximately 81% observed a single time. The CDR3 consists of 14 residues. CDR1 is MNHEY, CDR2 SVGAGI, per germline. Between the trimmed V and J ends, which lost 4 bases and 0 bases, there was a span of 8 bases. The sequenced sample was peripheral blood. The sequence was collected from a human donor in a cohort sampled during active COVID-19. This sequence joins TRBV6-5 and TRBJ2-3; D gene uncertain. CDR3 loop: CASSSVTSTDTQYF. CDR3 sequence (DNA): TGTGCCAGCAGTTCCGTTACTAGCACAGATACGCAGTATTTT.